This entry lists 16 T cell receptor beta chains sequenced from one sample in a study of blood T cell repertoires in COVID-19. TCRdb keeps only in-frame clones here, not all; method: immunoSEQ multiplex PCR. The sample lists about 37,000 clones, roughly nine tenths occurring once. Sequencing was carried out using peripheral blood. These receptors all come from a woman between 25 and 40 years old in a cohort sampled during active COVID-19.

The chain recombines TRBV9 with TRBJ2-3; the D is unclear. V was trimmed by 0 bases and J by 6 bases, leaving 8 bases between them. The germline CDR1 and CDR2 sequences are SGDLS and YYNGEE. The CDR3 covers 13 residues. CDR3 in DNA: TGTGCCAGCAGCGTAGGAGGCCCCGATACGCAGTATTTT. Translating gives CASSVGGPDTQYF.

V usage is TRBV24-1 and J usage is TRBJ2-7, with D maybe TRBD1 (6 bases). Per the germline V gene, CDR1 is KGHDR and CDR2 is SFDVKD. The CDR3 length is 15 residues. The V gene lost 4 bases and the J gene lost 2 bases, with 14 bases spanning the gap. In DNA, the CDR3 is TGTGCCACCAGTGACCCCAGGGGCCTGACCTACGAGCAGTACTTC. Protein sequence: CATSDPRGLTYEQYF.

The chain is built from TRBV5-6 and TRBJ1-2, with 12 bases fitting TRBD1. The CDR3 consists of 15 residues. J lost 8 bases, V lost 0 bases, and 5 bases had no gene match. Germline CDR1 and CDR2: SGHDT and YYEEEE. The chain's CDR3 is CASSLGDRGLVGYTF. The CDR3 DNA follows: TGTGCCAGCAGCTTGGGGGACAGGGGGCTGGTAGGCTACACCTTC.

The rearrangement uses TRBV29-1 and TRBJ2-7, with TRBD2 matching over 8 bases. The CDR3 is 12 residues long. Germline assignment: CDR1 SQVTM and CDR2 ANQGSEA. The V gene end was trimmed by 7 bases and the J gene end by 6 bases; junction bases not matched to a gene: 8. The CDR3 is CSGSFTSGEQYF. CDR3 in DNA: TGCAGCGGAAGCTTTACTAGCGGCGAGCAGTACTTC.

This chain joins TRBV5-4 and TRBJ2-7; 7 bases map to TRBD2. The J segment lost 2 bases and the V segment lost 0 bases, leaving 5 bases of the junction unmatched. The CDR3 sequence is 15 residues long. CDR1 is SGHNT and CDR2 is YYREEE in the germline V gene (reference sequence). The CDR3 here is CASSLGLAATYEQYF. The DNA of the CDR3 is TGTGCCAGCAGCTTGGGGCTAGCGGCAACCTACGAGCAGTACTTC. The variable domain in full, completed from reference TRBV5-4 and TRBJ2-7, reads ETGVTQSPTHLIKTRGQQVTLRCSSQSGHNTVSWYQQALGQGPQFIFQYYREEENGRGNFPPRFSGLQFPNYSSELNVNALELDDSALYLCASSLGLAATYEQYFGPGTRLTVT.

The V gene is TRBV4-1, the J gene TRBJ2-7; tentatively, D is TRBD2 (6 bases). Germline V lookup: CDR1 MGHRA, CDR2 YSYEKL. The V end lost 4 bases, the J end lost 3 bases, and 16 bases lay between the germline ends. This CDR3 is built from 15 residues. The chain's CDR3 is CASSRQDGGIYEQYF. The DNA of the CDR3 is TGCGCCAGCAGCCGACAAGACGGGGGAATCTACGAGCAGTACTTC.

The chain links TRBV13 to TRBJ1-4; 7 bases match TRBD1. The CDR3 sequence is 14 residues long. The germline V gene encodes CDR1 PRHDT and CDR2 FYEKMQ (reference sequence). The V and J ends lost 5 bases and 1 base, in that order; junction bases with no gene match: 1. Written as DNA, the CDR3 is TGTGCCAGCAGCCACAGGGGAACTAATGAAAAACTGTTTTTT. It translates to CASSHRGTNEKLFF.

This chain links TRBV30 with TRBJ2-5; 8 bases fit TRBD1. Trimming at V came to 3 bases and at J to 4 bases, leaving 1 base not matched to a gene. CDR3 length equals 12 residues. From germline, CDR1 is GTSNPN and CDR2 SVGIG (reference sequence). Here the CDR3 DNA reads TGTGCCTGGAGCAGGGGGCGAGAGACCCAGTACTTC. Translated, it gives CAWSRGRETQYF.

V usage is TRBV7-8 and J usage is TRBJ2-5, with a possible D match to TRBD2 (5 bases). V lost 5 bases to trimming and J lost 5 bases, with 12 bases between them. This CDR3 is built from 13 residues. Germline lookup yields CDR1 SGHVS and CDR2 FQNEAQ. The CDR3 sequence: CASSPQRVETQYF. CDR3 coding DNA: TGTGCCAGCAGCCCACAGAGGGTCGAGACCCAGTACTTC.

The rearrangement joins TRBV6-5 to TRBJ1-2; D might be TRBD1 (6 bases). V gave up 2 bases and J gave up 4 bases, with 11 bases separating them. Germline CDR1 is MNHEY and CDR2 is SVGAGI. This CDR3 contains 14 residues. In nucleotides, the CDR3 is TGTGCCAGCAGTTACGGACAGTCCACCTATGGCTACACCTTC. This sequence encodes CASSYGQSTYGYTF.

The chain uses TRBV24-1 and TRBJ1-3; perhaps TRBD1 as D (5 bases). This CDR3 has 17 residues. V was shortened by 2 bases and J by 0 bases, with 13 bases between the two germline ends. CDR1 KGHDR and CDR2 SFDVKD come from the germline V gene. The CDR3 protein is CATSDSRDSSSGNTIYF. CDR3 sequence (DNA): TGTGCCACCAGTGATTCCCGGGACTCAAGCTCTGGAAACACCATATATTTT.

The rearrangement joins TRBV19 to TRBJ1-4; TRBD1 agrees at 10 bases. The CDR3 runs to 14 residues. The germline gives CDR1 LNHDA, CDR2 SQIVND (reference sequence). The V segment lost 7 bases and the J segment 5 bases; nucleotides outside the gene matches: 4. This chain's CDR3 is CASTPDRGNEKLFF. The CDR3 DNA follows: TGTGCCAGTACCCCGGACAGGGGGAATGAAAAACTGTTTTTT.

This chain joins TRBV7-9 and TRBJ1-2; possibly TRBD1 for D (5 bases). There are 15 residues in the CDR3. Per germline, CDR1 SEHNR and CDR2 FQNEAQ (reference sequence). Trimming pared 5 bases from V and 8 bases from J, leaving 21 bases between. The CDR3 spells CASSANIRDQKGYTF. CDR3 nucleotides: TGTGCCAGCAGCGCGAATATCAGGGATCAAAAAGGCTACACCTTC.

The genes are TRBV15 and TRBJ2-1; 7 positions match TRBD2. The V and J ends lost 3 bases and 3 bases, in that order; junction bases with no gene match: 5. CDR3 length: 15 residues. Germline assignment: CDR1 LNHNV and CDR2 YYDKDF (reference sequence). The CDR3 loop is CATSRSLADYNEQFF. Here the CDR3 DNA reads TGTGCCACCAGCAGGTCTCTAGCGGACTACAATGAGCAGTTCTTC.

The chain couples TRBV7-2 to TRBJ1-5; TRBD1 matches at 9 bases. Germline values: CDR1 SGHTA, CDR2 FQGNSA. The CDR3 runs to 15 residues. The trim removed 5 bases at V and 6 bases at J, leaving 8 bases unmatched. The CDR3 nucleotides are TGTGCCAGCAGCCCGGGACAGGGAGTGTTTCAGCCCCAGCATTTT. Protein: CASSPGQGVFQPQHF.

The V gene is TRBV29-1, the J gene TRBJ2-1, with D possibly TRBD2 on 7 matching bases. V lost 6 bases, J lost 9 bases, and 12 bases lay in between. Per the germline V gene, CDR1 is SQVTM and CDR2 is ANQGSEA. The CDR3 extends over 11 amino acids. The CDR3 protein is CSVGGLSEQFF. Here the CDR3 DNA reads TGCAGCGTGGGGGGGCTTAGTGAGCAGTTCTTC.